The 30 T cell receptor beta chains below all came from one sample that was sequenced in a study of radiation and T cells in renal cell carcinoma. Generated by immunoSEQ multiplex PCR, the TCRdb table keeps only in-frame clones and is missing some. Among 90,000 to 100,000 clones listed, around 84% were seen once. Time point defined: blood 4 weeks post-SBRT, at nephrectomy. Specified treatment: 15 Gy SBRT to primary tumor, nephrectomy 4 weeks later. This specimen was blood, taken from a patient whose treatment included radiotherapy and nephrectomy. Receptor source: a man aged 55 to 69 with renal cell carcinoma.

This chain joins TRBV2 and TRBJ2-6; D is perhaps TRBD1 or TRBD2 (5 bases each). V gave up 6 bases and J gave up 0 bases, with 18 bases separating them. This CDR3 comprises 18 residues. The V gene's germline CDR1 is SNHLY and CDR2 FYNNEI. In DNA form, the CDR3 reads TGTGCCAGCAGCGGGGACGGCCGTAGAGTCTCTGGGGCCAACGTCCTGACTTTC. As protein: CASSGDGRRVSGANVLTF.

V is TRBV19 and J is TRBJ2-3, with D maybe TRBD1 (8 bases). Germline V lookup: CDR1 LNHDA, CDR2 SQIVND (reference sequence). V was cut by 4 bases and J by 5 bases, with 13 bases left in between. The CDR3 spans 14 residues. CDR3 DNA sequence: TGTGCCAGTAGTAGTACAGGGGGGGTAGATACGCAGTATTTT. Its translation is CASSSTGGVDTQYF.

The V gene is TRBV11-2, the J gene TRBJ2-7; 8 bases match TRBD2. CDR1 is SGHAT and CDR2 is FQNNGV in the germline V gene. Unmatched junction bases numbered 9, after V lost 5 bases and J lost 0 bases. CDR3 length: 16 residues. CDR3 bases: TGTGCCAGCAGCGGGGAGTCTCTAGCGGGCTCCTACGAGCAGTACTTC. It specifies CASSGESLAGSYEQYF.

This clone was recorded at least ten times. This rearrangement joins TRBV7-6 to TRBJ2-2, with unresolved D. The V and J ends lost 2 bases and 2 bases respectively, with 18 bases between them. The CDR3 loop spans 18 amino acids. Germline values: CDR1 SGHVS, CDR2 FNYEAQ. CDR3 protein: CASSLFTEPRKNTGELFF. DNA of the CDR3: TGTGCCAGCAGCTTATTCACAGAACCCAGAAAAAACACCGGGGAGCTGTTTTTT. Complete variable domain (other parts from reference TRBV7-6 and TRBJ2-2): GAGVSQSPRYKVTKRGQDVALRCDPISGHVSLYWYRQALGQGPEFLTYFNYEAQQDKSGLPNDRFSAERPEGSISTLTIQRTEQRDSAMYRCASSLFTEPRKNTGELFFGEGSRLTVL.

This clone came up once. The rearrangement joins TRBV11-2 to TRBJ2-2, with TRBD2 as a possible D gene (6 bases). Germline V lookup: CDR1 SGHAT, CDR2 FQNNGV. Between the trimmed V and J ends, which lost 2 bases and 4 bases, there was a span of 14 bases. The CDR3 runs 16 residues. DNA for the CDR3: TGTGCCAGCAGCTTAAACATTCCGGGGGTCACCGGGGAGCTGTTTTTT. Translating gives CASSLNIPGVTGELFF.

CDR3 loop: CASSSGTSVQETQYF. The CDR3 region has the DNA TGTGCCAGCAGCTCGGGGACTAGCGTACAAGAGACCCAGTACTTC. The chain is built from TRBV11-1 and TRBJ2-5, with 10 nucleotides matching TRBD2. The germline V gene has CDR1 SGHAT and CDR2 FQDESV (reference sequence). The J segment lost 2 bases and the V segment lost 4 bases, leaving 4 bases of the junction unmatched. This CDR3 is 15 amino acids long. Full variable domain (missing parts from reference TRBV11-1 and TRBJ2-5): EAEVAQSPRYKITEKSQAVAFWCDPISGHATLYWYRQILGQGPELLVQFQDESVVDDSQLPKDRFSAERLKGVDSTLKIQPAELGDSAMYLCASSSGTSVQETQYFGPGTRLLVL.

This sequence joins TRBV6-9 and TRBJ2-7; possible D gene TRBD2, 6 bases. Germline V gene lookup returns CDR1 MNHGY and CDR2 SVAAGI. Trimming took off 6 bases at V and 0 bases at J, with 12 bases between the two ends. The CDR3 sequence is 14 residues long. In nucleotides, the CDR3 is TGTGCCAGCAGACCGGGACTGAGCTCCTACGAGCAGTACTTC. Translation gives CASRPGLSSYEQYF.

The chain has TRBV2 and TRBJ1-6; D is undetermined. The CDR3 extends over 15 amino acids. Germline V gives CDR1 SNHLY, CDR2 FYNNEI. V lost 7 bases, J lost 7 bases, and 17 bases lay in between. CDR3 residues: CASTIRQGLNSPLHF. The CDR3 region has the DNA TGTGCCAGCACTATTAGGCAAGGGCTGAATTCACCCCTCCACTTT.

The rearrangement joins TRBV7-9 to TRBJ1-2; D remains ambiguous. V lost 5 bases, J lost 9 bases, and 19 bases lay in between. Germline V gives CDR1 SEHNR, CDR2 FQNEAQ (reference sequence). The CDR3 runs 14 residues. The CDR3 spells CASSEPAKRVRYTF. CDR3 in DNA: TGTGCCAGCAGCGAACCGGCCAAAAGGGTTCGCTACACCTTC.

The chain carries TRBV15 and TRBJ2-5; D remains ambiguous. Per the germline V gene, CDR1 is LNHNV and CDR2 is YYDKDF (reference sequence). V lost 5 bases and J 3 bases, leaving 28 bases between the germline ends. CDR3 size: 19 residues. CDR3 DNA: TGTGCCACCAGCGACTCGCGGCGTTCTTCGCAACACCGAAAAGAGACCCAGTACTTC. Residues: CATSDSRRSSQHRKETQYF.

The chain couples TRBV27 to TRBJ1-1, with D maybe TRBD1 (6 bases). CDR1 and CDR2 (germline): MNHEY, SMNVEV (reference sequence). The ends were cut back, 2 bases at V and 3 bases at J, with 22 bases in the middle. The CDR3 loop spans 18 amino acids. CDR3 protein: CASSLRQVGGYGDTEAFF. CDR3 nucleotide sequence: TGTGCCAGCAGTTTAAGACAAGTAGGGGGTTACGGGGACACTGAAGCTTTCTTT.

The chain is built from TRBV4-2 and TRBJ1-2, with a possible D match to TRBD1 (6 bases). The CDR3 is 18 amino acids. Germline-derived CDR1 and CDR2 are LGHNA and YNFKEQ. Trimming removed 4 bases at V and 2 bases at J, with 23 bases between. Here the CDR3 DNA reads TGTGCCAGCAGCCTCCTATTCCGGGATGGTACAGGGAACTATGGCTACACCTTC. This codes for CASSLLFRDGTGNYGYTF.

This clone was recorded a few times. The chain employs TRBV9 and TRBJ1-4; 9 positions match TRBD1. The length of the CDR3 is 15 residues. Trimming cost V 3 bases and J 7 bases; bases outside gene matches: 7. CDR1 and CDR2 from the germline V gene are SGDLS and YYNGEE. The CDR3 DNA reads TGTGCCAGCAGCGCCGGGACAGGGCTTCGTGAAAAACTGTTTTTT. Its translation: CASSAGTGLREKLFF.

The chain uses TRBV11-1 and TRBJ1-2; D is possibly TRBD1 (5 bases). The CDR3 extends over 16 amino acids. Trimming removed 1 base from V and 4 bases from J, with 16 bases in between. In germline, CDR1 is SGHAT, CDR2 FQDESV (reference sequence). The CDR3 sequence: CASSLDPGQGVYGYTF. DNA for the CDR3: TGTGCCAGCAGCTTAGATCCGGGGCAGGGCGTCTATGGCTACACCTTC.

The gene calls are TRBV2 and TRBJ2-5, with TRBD1 identical over 7 bases. This CDR3 is 15 amino acids long. V lost 8 bases and J lost 6; bases outside the gene matches: 15. CDR1 and CDR2 from the germline V gene are SNHLY and FYNNEI. The CDR3 DNA reads TGTGCCAGCTCCAACAATGGGGACAGTAGAAAGACCCAGTACTTC. Amino acid sequence: CASSNNGDSRKTQYF.

V usage is TRBV14 and J usage is TRBJ2-5; perhaps TRBD2 as D (6 bases). The CDR3 has 15 amino acids. Deletions cut 8 bases from V and 2 bases from J, with 18 bases between. Germline V gene sequence: CDR1 SGHDN, CDR2 FVKESK. The CDR3 protein is CASSRRRGLQETQYF. The CDR3 DNA follows: TGTGCCAGCTCGAGGAGACGGGGGTTACAAGAGACCCAGTACTTC.

V is TRBV7-2 and J is TRBJ2-7; 7 bases map to TRBD1. The germline V gene encodes CDR1 SGHTA and CDR2 FQGNSA. This CDR3 spans 14 amino acids. Trimming at V came to 5 bases and at J to 2 bases, leaving 6 bases not matched to a gene. CDR3 sequence reads: CASSIDRAPYEQYF. Written as DNA, the CDR3 is TGTGCCAGCAGCATCGACAGGGCCCCCTACGAGCAGTACTTC.

V is TRBV5-4 and J is TRBJ1-1; tentative D call: TRBD1 (5 bases). The CDR3 extends over 13 amino acids. CDR1 SGHNT and CDR2 YYREEE come from the germline V gene (reference sequence). The V and J ends lost 1 base and 7 bases respectively, with 11 bases between them. The CDR3 DNA is TGTGCCAGCAGCTTGAAGGCAGGGATTGAAGCTTTCTTT. It translates to CASSLKAGIEAFF.

The chain employs TRBV19 and TRBJ2-1, with 9 bases fitting TRBD2. CDR1 is LNHDA and CDR2 is SQIVND in the germline V gene (reference sequence). The ends lost 6 bases at V and 7 bases at J; junction bases unmatched: 10. The CDR3 is 15 residues long. The CDR3, as DNA: TGTGCCAGTAGCTTAGCGGGAGCGTCAAGGAATGAGCAGTTCTTC. Translated: CASSLAGASRNEQFF.

This rearrangement joins TRBV9 to TRBJ2-3; a weak D match, TRBD2 (5 bases). Germline V CDR1 and CDR2: SGDLS, YYNGEE. The CDR3 length is 13 residues. V was trimmed by 0 bases and J by 5 bases, leaving 7 bases between them. Here the CDR3 reads CASSVAGRDTQYF. The CDR3, as DNA: TGTGCCAGCAGCGTAGCGGGAAGAGATACGCAGTATTTT.

J is TRBJ2-1 and V is TRBV4-1, with TRBD1 identical over 10 bases. The CDR3 sequence is 17 residues long. V shed 3 bases, J shed 8 bases, and the junction held 13 bases outside the gene matches. Germline V gives CDR1 MGHRA, CDR2 YSYEKL. CDR3 DNA sequence: TGCGCCAGCAGCCAGCCGGGCGGGACAGGGGTAATCCATGAGCAGTTCTTC. It yields the protein CASSQPGGTGVIHEQFF.

The rearrangement joins TRBV19 to TRBJ2-7, with TRBD2 matching 7 bases. CDR3 size: 14 residues. V dropped 3 bases and J dropped 3; count of bases not matched to a gene: 5. The V gene's germline CDR1 is LNHDA and CDR2 SQIVND (reference sequence). The DNA for the CDR3 is TGTGCCAGTAGTATTGGGGCGGGAGACTACGAGCAGTACTTC. Encoded protein: CASSIGAGDYEQYF.

The V call is TRBV29-1, the J call TRBJ1-3, with no clear D. Between the trimmed V and J ends, which lost 3 bases and 0 bases, there was a span of 6 bases. The CDR3 spans 13 residues. Germline V gives CDR1 SQVTM, CDR2 ANQGSEA. CDR3 DNA sequence: TGCAGCGTTGAGGGGAGCTCTGGAAACACCATATATTTT. Protein: CSVEGSSGNTIYF.

This clone was seen ten or more times. The J gene is TRBJ2-1, the V gene TRBV6-5, with 8 bases lining up with TRBD2. CDR1 is MNHEY and CDR2 is SVGAGI in the germline V gene. The CDR3 runs to 16 residues. Trimming took 4 bases from V and 6 from J; bases not matched to a gene: 11. CDR3 sequence (DNA): TGTGCCAGCAGTTCCGCGGGACTAGAGGGGCTCAATGAGCAGTTCTTC. Residues: CASSSAGLEGLNEQFF.

The chain links TRBV5-1 to TRBJ2-3, with 8 bases that match TRBD2. V shed 0 bases, J shed 6 bases, and the junction held 12 bases outside the gene matches. CDR3 length: 17 amino acids. Germline V gives CDR1 SGHRS, CDR2 YFSETQ. CDR3 nucleotides: TGCGCCAGCAGCTTGGGTTTCGGGAGGGCCCCCGTTGATACGCAGTATTTT. This codes for CASSLGFGRAPVDTQYF.

The chain links TRBV18 to TRBJ1-2, with a weak D call TRBD1 (6 bases). Germline values: CDR1 KGHSH, CDR2 LQKENI. The CDR3 is 18 residues long. V was shortened by 4 bases and J by 2 bases, with 23 bases between the two germline ends. The CDR3 DNA reads TGTGCCAGCTCACAGGACCTTCCCACGGGACAAAACAACTATGGCTACACCTTC. Its translation: CASSQDLPTGQNNYGYTF. The whole variable domain, remainder taken from reference TRBV18 and TRBJ1-2, is NAGVMQNPRHLVRRRGQEARLRCSPMKGHSHVYWYRQLPEEGLKFMVYLQKENIIDESGMPKERFSAEFPKEGPSILRIQQVVRGDSAAYFCASSQDLPTGQNNYGYTFGSGTRLTVV.

The rearrangement links TRBV11-2 to TRBJ1-5; no clear D gene. Trimming pared 5 bases from V and 4 bases from J, leaving 6 bases between. The CDR3 is made up of 12 amino acids. CDR1 SGHAT and CDR2 FQNNGV come from the germline V gene. This CDR3 reads CASSPPNQPQHF. The CDR3, as DNA: TGTGCCAGCAGCCCCCCAAATCAGCCCCAGCATTTT.

The chain combines TRBV18 with TRBJ2-2, with TRBD2 identical over 7 bases. The CDR3 covers 19 residues. The trim removed 2 bases at V and 7 bases at J, leaving 19 bases unmatched. The V gene's germline CDR1 is KGHSH and CDR2 LQKENI. The CDR3 DNA is TGTGCCAGCTCACCAAAAATATTAACGCTAGCGGACAAAATCGGGGAGCTGTTTTTT. It encodes CASSPKILTLADKIGELFF.

J is TRBJ2-1 and V is TRBV11-2; the D gene is possibly TRBD2 (5 bases). The V gene's germline CDR1 is SGHAT and CDR2 FQNNGV. The CDR3 runs to 14 residues. Trimming removed 4 bases at V and 4 bases at J, with 11 bases between. CDR3 sequence: CASSWPPGYNEQFF. CDR3 nucleotides: TGTGCCAGCAGCTGGCCCCCGGGGTACAATGAGCAGTTCTTC. Combining the CDR3 with reference TRBV11-2 and TRBJ2-1 gives the whole variable domain EAGVAQSPRYKIIEKRQSVAFWCNPISGHATLYWYQQILGQGPKLLIQFQNNGVVDDSQLPKDRFSAERLKGVDSTLKIQPAKLEDSAVYLCASSWPPGYNEQFFGPGTRLTVL.

The chain has TRBV7-6 and TRBJ2-3, with a possible D match to TRBD2 (5 bases). The V and J ends lost 0 bases and 4 bases respectively, with 5 bases between them. Germline values: CDR1 SGHVS, CDR2 FNYEAQ. The CDR3 extends over 13 amino acids. This chain's CDR3 is CASSLAGADTQYF. CDR3 in DNA: TGTGCCAGCAGCTTAGCGGGAGCAGATACGCAGTATTTT.